Sequencing of this T cell receptor (beta chain) was carried out in a study of cytomegalovirus exposure and HLA in healthy donors. PCR involved 60 Vbeta and 13 Jbeta primers. Sequencing was performed with immunoSEQ multiplex PCR; in TCRdb, only in-frame clones are kept and a portion is missing. The sample holds 100,000 to 140,000 clones, about 84% seen once. The sequence was collected from a man aged 25 to 40 in good health and CMV-seronegative. Sequences were obtained from PBMCs.

The CDR3, as DNA: TGTGCCAGTAGTATAGCGTCGACAGGGAATTCACCCCTCCACTTT. It translates to CASSIASTGNSPLHF. The rearrangement uses TRBV19 and TRBJ1-6, with 7 bases matching TRBD1. The CDR3 covers 15 residues. Germline values: CDR1 LNHDA, CDR2 SQIVND (reference sequence). V gave up 1 base and J gave up 7 bases; unmatched junction bases: 4.